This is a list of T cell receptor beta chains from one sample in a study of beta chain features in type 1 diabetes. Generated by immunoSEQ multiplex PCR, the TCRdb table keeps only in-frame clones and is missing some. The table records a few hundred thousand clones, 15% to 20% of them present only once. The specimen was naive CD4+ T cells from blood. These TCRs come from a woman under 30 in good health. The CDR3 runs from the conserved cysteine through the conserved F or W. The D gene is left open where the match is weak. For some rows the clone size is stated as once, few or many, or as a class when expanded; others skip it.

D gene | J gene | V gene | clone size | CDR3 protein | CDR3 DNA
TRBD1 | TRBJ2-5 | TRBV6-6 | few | CASSYRGQGETQYF | TGTGCCAGCAGTTACAGGGGGCAAGGGGAGACCCAGTACTTC
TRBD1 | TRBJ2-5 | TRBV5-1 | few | CASSPERGRDETQYF | TGCGCCAGCAGCCCAGAAAGGGGGCGAGATGAGACCCAGTACTTC
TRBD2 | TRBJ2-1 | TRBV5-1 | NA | CATATSPTTGYNEQFF | TGCGCCACCGCGACTAGCCCTACTACTGGCTACAATGAGCAGTTCTTC
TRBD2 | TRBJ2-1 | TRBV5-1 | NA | CASSLDLAASYNEQFF | TGCGCCAGCAGCTTGGATCTAGCGGCCTCCTACAATGAGCAGTTCTTC
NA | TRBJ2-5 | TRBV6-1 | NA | CASSEAVGRGGGTQYF | TGTGCCAGCAGTGAAGCGGTGGGCAGGGGAGGGGGAACCCAGTACTTC
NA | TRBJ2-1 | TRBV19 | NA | CASPPGESPTDEQFF | TGTGCCAGCCCCCCTGGGGAGAGCCCAACCGATGAGCAGTTCTTC
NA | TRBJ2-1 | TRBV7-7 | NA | CASSPVSGKSYNEQFF | TGTGCTAGCAGCCCTGTTAGCGGCAAGTCCTACAATGAGCAGTTCTTC
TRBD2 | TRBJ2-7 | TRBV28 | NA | CASKVASGKSSSYEQYF | TGTGCCAGCAAGGTGGCTAGCGGGAAGTCCAGCTCCTACGAGCAGTACTTC
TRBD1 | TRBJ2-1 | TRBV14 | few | CASSQGTWDRDYNEQFF | TGTGCCAGCAGCCAAGGAACTTGGGACAGGGATTACAATGAGCAGTTCTTC
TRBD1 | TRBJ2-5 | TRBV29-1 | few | CSGGTGETQYF | TGCAGCGGGGGGACAGGGGAGACCCAGTACTTC
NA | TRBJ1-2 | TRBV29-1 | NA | CSVVWGDGYTF | TGCAGCGTTGTCTGGGGGGATGGCTACACCTTC
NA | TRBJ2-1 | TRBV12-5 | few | CASGLVLAGRNNEQFF | TGTGCTAGTGGTTTGGTACTGGCGGGGAGAAACAATGAGCAGTTCTTC
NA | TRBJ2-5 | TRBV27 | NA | CASRDSDIETQYF | TGTGCCAGCAGAGACTCGGACATAGAGACCCAGTACTTC
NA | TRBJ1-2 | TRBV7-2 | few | CASSLGAGSNYGYTF | TGTGCCAGCAGCTTAGGTGCAGGGTCTAACTATGGCTACACCTTC
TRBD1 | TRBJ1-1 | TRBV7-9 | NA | CASSLLDRGEAFF | TGTGCCAGCAGCTTATTGGACAGGGGTGAAGCTTTCTTT
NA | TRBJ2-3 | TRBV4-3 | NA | CASSQDLGQPASDTQYF | TGCGCCAGCAGCCAAGATCTTGGGCAGCCTGCGTCAGATACGCAGTATTTT
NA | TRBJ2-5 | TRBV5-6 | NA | CASSSLGPQYF | TGTGCCAGCAGCTCCCTAGGCCCCCAGTACTTC
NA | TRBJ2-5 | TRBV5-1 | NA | CASSAQAETQYF | TGCGCCAGCAGCGCCCAAGCGGAGACCCAGTACTTC
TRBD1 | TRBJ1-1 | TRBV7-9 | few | CASSYEGGLDTEAFF | TGTGCCAGCAGCTATGAAGGGGGCTTGGACACTGAAGCTTTCTTT
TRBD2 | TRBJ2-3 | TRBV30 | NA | CAWSVRGGPTDTQYF | TGTGCCTGGAGTGTCCGCGGGGGGCCCACAGATACGCAGTATTTT
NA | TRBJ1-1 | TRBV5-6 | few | CASSPRVTGTEAFF | TGTGCCAGCAGCCCCAGGGTAACTGGCACTGAAGCTTTCTTT
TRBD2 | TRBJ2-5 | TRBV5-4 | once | CASSLRTSGRAGETQYF | TGTGCCAGCAGCTTAAGGACTAGCGGGAGGGCCGGAGAGACCCAGTACTTC
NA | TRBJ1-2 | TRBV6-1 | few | CASSEALGAGYGYTF | TGTGCCAGCAGTGAAGCACTGGGGGCTGGCTATGGCTACACCTTC
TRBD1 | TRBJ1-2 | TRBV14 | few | CASSQLTGNYGYTF | TGTGCCAGCAGCCAACTGACAGGGAACTATGGCTACACCTTC
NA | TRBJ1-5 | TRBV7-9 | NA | CASSLGGPNQPQHF | TGTGCCAGCAGCTTAGGGGGGCCCAATCAGCCCCAGCATTTT
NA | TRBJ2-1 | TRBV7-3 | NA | CASSKDRSSYNEQFF | TGTGCCAGCAGCAAAGACAGGAGCTCCTACAATGAGCAGTTCTTC
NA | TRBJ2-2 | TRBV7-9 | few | CASSHGSGELFF | TGTGCCAGCAGCCACGGGAGCGGGGAGCTGTTTTTT
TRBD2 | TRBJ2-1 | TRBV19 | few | CASSILAGENNEQFF | TGTGCCAGTAGTATACTAGCGGGAGAGAACAATGAGCAGTTCTTC
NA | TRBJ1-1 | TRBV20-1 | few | CSASTGTEAFF | TGCAGTGCTAGCACAGGGACTGAAGCTTTCTTT
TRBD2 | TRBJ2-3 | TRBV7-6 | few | CASSGLAGGDTQYF | TGTGCCAGCAGCGGACTAGCGGGAGGTGATACGCAGTATTTT
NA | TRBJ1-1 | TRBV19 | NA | CASSMEGRGTEAFF | TGTGCCAGTAGTATGGAGGGGCGGGGCACTGAAGCTTTCTTT
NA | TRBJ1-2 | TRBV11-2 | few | CASSSYVARDYGYTF | TGTGCCAGCAGCTCCTACGTTGCTCGGGACTATGGCTACACCTTC
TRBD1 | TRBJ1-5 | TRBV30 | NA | CAWSEGQGNQPQHF | TGTGCCTGGAGTGAGGGACAGGGAAATCAGCCCCAGCATTTT
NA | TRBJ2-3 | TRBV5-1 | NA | CASSHRQGTDTQYF | TGCGCCAGCAGCCACCGACAGGGCACAGATACGCAGTATTTT
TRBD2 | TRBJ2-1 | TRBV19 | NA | CASSRGTSGYNEQFF | TGTGCCAGTAGTCGGGGGACTAGCGGTTACAATGAGCAGTTCTTC
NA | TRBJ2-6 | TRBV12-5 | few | CATGLGQGSNVLTF | TGTGCTACCGGACTAGGACAGGGTTCCAACGTCCTGACTTTC
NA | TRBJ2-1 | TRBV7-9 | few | CASSPPSSWEQFF | TGTGCCAGCAGCCCACCTAGCAGTTGGGAGCAGTTCTTC
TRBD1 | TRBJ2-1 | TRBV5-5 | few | CASSLGQGSYNEQFF | TGTGCCAGCAGCTTAGGACAGGGGTCCTACAATGAGCAGTTCTTC
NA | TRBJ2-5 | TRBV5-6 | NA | CASSLPSRETQYF | TGTGCCAGCAGCTTGCCGAGCAGGGAGACCCAGTACTTC